This note documents a single TCR beta chain sequence. As yet, its antigen is unknown. The data originate from a study of T cell responses to AZD1222 COVID-19 vaccine. Study-wide results and limits: Seropositive status at baseline applied to only 6 or 7 AZD1222 recipients. Epitopes outside B.1.351 and B.1.1.7 mutated regions reportedly drew nearly half of spike TCRs.

Second-dose groups at about 4 or about 12 weeks were pooled. The protocol was immunoSEQ multiplex PCR, while the TCRdb copy is restricted to in-frame clones and leaves out a portion. The sample contains over 130,000 clones, about 90% of which appear only once. CDR3 length equals 14 residues. CDR1 and CDR2 (germline): SGHVS, FQNEAQ. Trimming cost V 5 bases and J 13 bases, with 18 bases left between them. The sequence was obtained from an adult who received the AZD1222 COVID-19 vaccine. The material was peripheral blood, obtained 28 days after the second AZD1222 dose. This chain connects TRBV7-8 to TRBJ1-6; D call uncertain. The CDR3: CASSPYPGPAPLHF. In DNA form, the CDR3 reads TGTGCCAGCAGCCCCTACCCTGGTCCCGCCCCCCTCCACTTT. The full variable domain, with the rest looked up from reference TRBV7-8 and TRBJ1-6, is GAGVSQSPRYKVAKRGQDVALRCDPISGHVSLFWYQQALGQGPEFLTYFQNEAQLDKSGLPSDRFFAERPEGSVSTLKIQRTQQEDSAVYLCASSPYPGPAPLHFGNGTRLTVT.